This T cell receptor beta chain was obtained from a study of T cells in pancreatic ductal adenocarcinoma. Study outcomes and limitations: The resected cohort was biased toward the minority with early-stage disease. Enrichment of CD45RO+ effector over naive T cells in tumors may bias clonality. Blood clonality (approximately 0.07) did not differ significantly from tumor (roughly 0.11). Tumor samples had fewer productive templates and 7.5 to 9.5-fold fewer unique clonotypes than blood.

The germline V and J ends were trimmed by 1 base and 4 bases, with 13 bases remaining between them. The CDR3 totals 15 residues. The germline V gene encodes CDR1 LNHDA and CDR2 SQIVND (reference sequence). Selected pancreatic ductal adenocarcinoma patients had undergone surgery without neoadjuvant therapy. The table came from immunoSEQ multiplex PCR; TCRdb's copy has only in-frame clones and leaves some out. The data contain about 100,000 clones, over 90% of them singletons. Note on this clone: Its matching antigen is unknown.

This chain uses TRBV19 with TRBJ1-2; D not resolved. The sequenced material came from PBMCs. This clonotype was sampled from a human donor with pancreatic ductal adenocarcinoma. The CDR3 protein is CASSIGLLGPYGYTF. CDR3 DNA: TGTGCCAGTAGTATAGGGCTTTTGGGCCCCTATGGCTACACCTTC.